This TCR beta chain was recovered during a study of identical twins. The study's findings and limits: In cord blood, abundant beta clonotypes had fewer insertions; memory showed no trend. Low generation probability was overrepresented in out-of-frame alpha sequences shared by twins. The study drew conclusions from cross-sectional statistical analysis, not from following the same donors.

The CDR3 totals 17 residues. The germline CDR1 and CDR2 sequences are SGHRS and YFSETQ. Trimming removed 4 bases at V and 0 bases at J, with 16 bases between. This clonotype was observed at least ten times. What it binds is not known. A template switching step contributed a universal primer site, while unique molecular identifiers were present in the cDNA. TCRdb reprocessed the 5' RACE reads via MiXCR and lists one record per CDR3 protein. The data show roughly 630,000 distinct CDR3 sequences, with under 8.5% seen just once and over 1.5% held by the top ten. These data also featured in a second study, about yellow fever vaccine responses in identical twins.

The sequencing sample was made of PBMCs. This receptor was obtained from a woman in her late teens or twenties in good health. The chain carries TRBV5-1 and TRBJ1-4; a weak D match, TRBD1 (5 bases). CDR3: CASSARGRIATNEKLFF. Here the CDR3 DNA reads TGCGCCAGCAGCGCGAGGGGCCGAATTGCAACTAATGAAAAACTGTTTTTT.